This entry concerns a single T cell receptor beta chain. V was pared by 8 bases and J by 1 base, with 5 bases between. There are 12 residues in the CDR3. Germline CDR1 LNHDA, CDR2 SQIVND (reference sequence). This entry comes from a study of blood T cell repertoires in COVID-19. About the study: COVID-19 samples collected from the United States, Italy and Spain covered acute and convalescent phases. The cDNA or gDNA used as material had been derived from T cells, B-cell-depleted T cells, or PBMCs.

Original methodology: Scientists estimated how many nucleated cells there were by amplifying reference gene primers. Only in-frame clones appear in the TCRdb table, and some are missing; sequencing was by immunoSEQ multiplex PCR. The V and J calls and clone size were taken over from that table, and D and trimming were inferred from the DNA. The data show under 150,000 clones, with 65% to 85% seen just once and 3.5% to 4.5% held by the top ten. The specimen was peripheral blood. This chain connects TRBV19 to TRBJ2-2; D remains ambiguous. The receptor was isolated from a woman aged 55-69 years with acute or convalescent COVID-19. This chain's CDR3 is CASRENTGELFF. DNA of the CDR3: TGTGCCAGTCGAGAGAACACCGGGGAGCTGTTTTTT.